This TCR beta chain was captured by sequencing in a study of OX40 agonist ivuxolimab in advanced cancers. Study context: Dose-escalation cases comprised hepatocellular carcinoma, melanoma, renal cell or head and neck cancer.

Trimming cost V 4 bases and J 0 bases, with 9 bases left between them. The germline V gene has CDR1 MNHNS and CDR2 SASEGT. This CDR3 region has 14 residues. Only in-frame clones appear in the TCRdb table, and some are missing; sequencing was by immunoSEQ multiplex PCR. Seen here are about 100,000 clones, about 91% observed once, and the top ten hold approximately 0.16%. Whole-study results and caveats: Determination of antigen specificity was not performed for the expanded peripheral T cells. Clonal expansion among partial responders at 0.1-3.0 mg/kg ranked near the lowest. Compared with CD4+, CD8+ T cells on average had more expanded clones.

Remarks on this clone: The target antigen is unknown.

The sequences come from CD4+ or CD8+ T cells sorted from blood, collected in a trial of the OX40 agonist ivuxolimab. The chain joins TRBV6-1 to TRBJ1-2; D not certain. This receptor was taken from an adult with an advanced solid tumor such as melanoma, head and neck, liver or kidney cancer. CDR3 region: CASSVTSANYGYTF. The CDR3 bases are TGTGCCAGCAGTGTGACATCTGCTAACTATGGCTACACCTTC.